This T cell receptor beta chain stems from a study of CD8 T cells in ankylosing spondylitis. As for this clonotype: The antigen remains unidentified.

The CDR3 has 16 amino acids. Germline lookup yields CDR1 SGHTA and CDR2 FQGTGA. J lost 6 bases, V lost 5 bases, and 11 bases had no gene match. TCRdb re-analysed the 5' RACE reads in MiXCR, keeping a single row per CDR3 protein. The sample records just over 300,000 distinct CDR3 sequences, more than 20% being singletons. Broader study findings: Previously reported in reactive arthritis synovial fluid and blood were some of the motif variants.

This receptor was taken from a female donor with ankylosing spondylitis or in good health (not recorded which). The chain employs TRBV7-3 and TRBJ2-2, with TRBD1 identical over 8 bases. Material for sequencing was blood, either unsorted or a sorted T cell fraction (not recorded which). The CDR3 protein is CASSIRQGRGPGELFF. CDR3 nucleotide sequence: TGTGCCAGCAGCATAAGACAAGGCAGGGGGCCCGGGGAGCTGTTTTTT. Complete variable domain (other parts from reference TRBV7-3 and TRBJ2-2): GAGVSQTPSNKVTEKGKYVELRCDPISGHTALYWYRQSLGQGPEFLIYFQGTGAADDSGLPNDRFFAVRPEGSVSTLKIQRTERGDSAVYLCASSIRQGRGPGELFFGEGSRLTVL.